Sequencing of this T cell receptor beta chain was carried out in a study of T cell responses to AZD1222 COVID-19 vaccine (dated by TCRdb to the early 2020s). Looking at the study overall: A total of around 240 trial participants underwent TCR sequencing, of whom some 210 received two doses of AZD1222 and roughly 25 received two doses of the MenACWY control vaccine. Trial participants were enrolled into age subgroups of 18-55, 56-69 and 70-plus years, which contained about 150, 27 and 61 TCR-sequenced participants, respectively. The paper as a whole reports these results and caveats: Conclusions about previously exposed vaccinees are limited, since just a handful of AZD1222 recipients were seropositive for SARS-CoV-2 at baseline. The whole spike protein was spanned by vaccine-associated CD4 TCRs, and dominant responses were seen in regions 160-218 and 743-854. No day 14 peak-response samples were available, so repertoires were characterized only after the peak T cell response. Participants were mostly white British, with more females than males. The authors suggested clonal diversity may have been underestimated. After two AZD1222 doses, both the breadth and the depth of spike-specific TCRs were significantly higher than at day 0 and than in MenACWY recipients. In the small 56-69-year group, the increase in depth fell short of significance, most likely because of low power. Epitopes outside the regions mutated in the B.1.351 and B.1.1.7 variants were reportedly recognized by nearly half of the unique spike-specific TCRs.

The CDR3 regions of human TCRbeta chains were analyzed by immunosequencing. Turning to the authors' computational methods: TCRs in the repertoires were matched against a reference library of SARS-CoV-2-specific TCRs that had been generated with the MIRA antigen-specificity platform. Breadth was defined as the fraction of unique TCRs that were SARS-CoV-2-associated. Depth was defined as the fraction of total T cells that were SARS-CoV-2-associated. Using the MIRA data, each spike-specific TCR was assigned both to the spike region to which the TCR was reactive and to a CD4 or CD8 class. Log10-transformed breadth and depth values were compared by one-way ANOVA with Sidak's multiple comparisons tests. The clones in this table, taken by TCRdb from immuneACCESS, are in-frame only. Not every clone is retained; where verified, under half of the shortfall comes from an unresolved V gene, and the cause of the rest is unknown. The DNA was the basis for D and trimming; V, J and clone size are from that table. This sample gives roughly 85,000 clones in total; less than 95% of them show up just once. The leading ten clones occupy about 3.1% of the sample.

This specimen's time point label, interpreted: about 28 days (+/-7) after the second vaccine dose. AZD1222 recipients given second doses at about 4 weeks or at about 12 weeks were pooled, since spike-specific TCR depth and breadth were not found to differ between the two schedules. Vaccinee samples came from UK trials COV001 and COV002, including a single-blind randomized controlled phase 2/3 trial of AZD1222 (ChAdOx1 nCoV-19) in healthy adults. For TCRbeta chain sequencing, PBMC samples from trial participants were taken at day 0 and at day 28 after the second dose. Inclusive of the bounding cysteine and phenylalanine, the CDR3 is 11 residues long. Just CDR3 DNA is preserved here, 33 bases in frame from base 1. The junction carries 7 bases between V and J, which are trimmed by 4 bases and 7 bases respectively. Reading the germline V gene gives CDR1 LGHNA and CDR2 YNFKEQ. In this sample, this clone turned up once. The target of this receptor is not known. No much larger clone exists at a distance of one base, and base qualities are not known.

Here the sequenced sample was peripheral blood, taken 28 days after the second AZD1222 dose. The receptor comes from an adult who received the AZD1222 COVID-19 vaccine. The chain is made from TRBV4-2 and TRBJ1-1; matching of 6 bases hints at TRBD1 as the D gene. The CDR3 region: CASSRTVEAFF. The DNA sequence is given as TGTGCCAGCAGCCGGACAGTTGAAGCTTTCTTT.